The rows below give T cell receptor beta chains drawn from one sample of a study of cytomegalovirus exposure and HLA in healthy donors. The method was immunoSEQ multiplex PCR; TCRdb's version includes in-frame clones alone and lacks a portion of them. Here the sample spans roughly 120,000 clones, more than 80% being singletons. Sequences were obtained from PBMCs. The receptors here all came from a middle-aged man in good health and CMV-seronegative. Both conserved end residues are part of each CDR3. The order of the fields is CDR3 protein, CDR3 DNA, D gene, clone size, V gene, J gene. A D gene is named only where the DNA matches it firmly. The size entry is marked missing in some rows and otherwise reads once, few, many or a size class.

CDR3 protein: CASSSPPLGGQPQHF
CDR3 DNA: TGTGCCAGCAGTTCCCCCCCCCTGGGAGGTCAGCCCCAGCATTTT
D gene: -
clone size: -
V gene: TRBV27
J gene: TRBJ1-5

CDR3 protein: CASSLGQGAGNTIYF
CDR3 DNA: TGTGCCAGCAGTTTAGGACAGGGTGCGGGAAACACCATATATTTT
D gene: TRBD1
clone size: -
V gene: TRBV13
J gene: TRBJ1-3

CDR3 protein: CASSLRGGANTGELFF
CDR3 DNA: TGTGCCAGCAGCTTACGAGGGGGCGCGAACACCGGGGAGCTGTTTTTT
D gene: TRBD1
clone size: few
V gene: TRBV7-2
J gene: TRBJ2-2

CDR3 protein: CATSRDVFRLAGGTNTGELFF
CDR3 DNA: TGTGCCACCAGCAGAGATGTTTTCCGCCTAGCGGGGGGGACGAACACCGGGGAGCTGTTTTTT
D gene: TRBD2
clone size: -
V gene: TRBV15
J gene: TRBJ2-2

CDR3 protein: CASSFASANTGELFF
CDR3 DNA: TGTGCCAGCAGCTTCGCTAGCGCCAACACCGGGGAGCTGTTTTTT
D gene: -
clone size: -
V gene: TRBV7-2
J gene: TRBJ2-2

CDR3 protein: CASSSGDLNTEAFF
CDR3 DNA: TGCGCCAGCAGTTCGGGGGATCTAAACACTGAAGCTTTCTTT
D gene: -
clone size: -
V gene: TRBV5-1
J gene: TRBJ1-1

CDR3 protein: CASSIGQGLFFNGYTF
CDR3 DNA: TGCGCCAGCAGCATTGGACAGGGGCTCTTCTTCAATGGCTACACCTTC
D gene: TRBD1
clone size: -
V gene: TRBV5-1
J gene: TRBJ1-2

CDR3 protein: CASSDGQAYNSPLHF
CDR3 DNA: TGTGCCAGCAGTGATGGACAAGCCTATAATTCACCCCTCCACTTT
D gene: -
clone size: once
V gene: TRBV6-1
J gene: TRBJ1-6

CDR3 protein: CASRLQGELFF
CDR3 DNA: TGTGCCAGCCGCCTCCAGGGGGAGCTGTTTTTT
D gene: -
clone size: -
V gene: TRBV6-6
J gene: TRBJ2-2

CDR3 protein: CASSYSSRDSYGYTF
CDR3 DNA: TGTGCCAGCAGTTACTCGAGCAGGGATAGCTATGGCTACACCTTC
D gene: -
clone size: -
V gene: TRBV6-5
J gene: TRBJ1-2

CDR3 protein: CASSIGQTYTGELFF
CDR3 DNA: TGTGCCAGCAGTATCGGCCAGACTTACACCGGGGAGCTGTTTTTT
D gene: -
clone size: -
V gene: TRBV25-1
J gene: TRBJ2-2

CDR3 protein: CASRSGLQPQHF
CDR3 DNA: TGTGCCAGTAGGTCAGGGTTACAGCCCCAGCATTTT
D gene: -
clone size: -
V gene: TRBV19
J gene: TRBJ1-5

CDR3 protein: CASSQGSQGRGTEAFF
CDR3 DNA: TGCGCCAGCAGCCAAGGATCTCAGGGGAGAGGGACTGAAGCTTTCTTT
D gene: -
clone size: -
V gene: TRBV4-3
J gene: TRBJ1-1

CDR3 protein: CASSSPRPDEKLFF
CDR3 DNA: TGTGCCAGCAGTTCTCCTCGCCCGGATGAAAAACTGTTTTTT
D gene: -
clone size: -
V gene: TRBV28
J gene: TRBJ1-4

CDR3 protein: CASSLTPGLAVYNEQFF
CDR3 DNA: TGTGCCAGCAGCTTAACCCCCGGACTAGCGGTCTACAATGAGCAGTTCTTC
D gene: TRBD2
clone size: few
V gene: TRBV7-3
J gene: TRBJ2-1

CDR3 protein: CAWSPSDRGQGYTF
CDR3 DNA: TGTGCCTGGAGTCCATCGGACAGGGGGCAAGGCTACACCTTC
D gene: TRBD1
clone size: -
V gene: TRBV30
J gene: TRBJ1-2

CDR3 protein: CASSYAGQLTEAFF
CDR3 DNA: TGTGCCAGCAGTTACGCGGGACAGCTCACTGAAGCTTTCTTT
D gene: TRBD1
clone size: -
V gene: TRBV6-5
J gene: TRBJ1-1

CDR3 protein: CASSRNQGMDEQYF
CDR3 DNA: TGTGCCAGCAGCCGAAACCAGGGGATGGACGAGCAGTACTTC
D gene: -
clone size: once
V gene: TRBV4-2
J gene: TRBJ2-7

CDR3 protein: CASGLVRIPRGQPQHF
CDR3 DNA: TGTGCTAGTGGTTTGGTACGAATTCCCCGGGGTCAGCCCCAGCATTTT
D gene: -
clone size: -
V gene: TRBV12-5
J gene: TRBJ1-5

CDR3 protein: CASSRPSSGGANGLTF
CDR3 DNA: TGTGCCAGCAGCCGGCCATCTTCTGGGGGGGCCAACGGCCTGACTTTC
D gene: -
clone size: few
V gene: TRBV5-6
J gene: TRBJ2-6

CDR3 protein: CASSPLDSNQPQHF
CDR3 DNA: TGTGCCAGTAGTCCATTAGACAGTAATCAGCCCCAGCATTTT
D gene: -
clone size: -
V gene: TRBV19
J gene: TRBJ1-5

CDR3 protein: CASCRDTVNEKLFF
CDR3 DNA: TGTGCCAGCTGCCGGGACACCGTTAATGAAAAACTGTTTTTT
D gene: -
clone size: -
V gene: TRBV28
J gene: TRBJ1-4

CDR3 protein: CASSEADSSYEQYF
CDR3 DNA: TGTGCCAGCAGTGAAGCGGACAGCTCCTACGAGCAGTACTTC
D gene: -
clone size: once
V gene: TRBV6-1
J gene: TRBJ2-7

CDR3 protein: CASSQDRASGRGVGNEQFF
CDR3 DNA: TGTGCCAGCAGCCAAGATCGAGCTAGCGGGAGGGGGGTAGGAAATGAGCAGTTCTTC
D gene: TRBD2
clone size: few
V gene: TRBV4-2
J gene: TRBJ2-1

CDR3 protein: CSVRGVGLVKFF
CDR3 DNA: TGCAGCGTACGAGGGGTGGGACTAGTCAAATTCTTC
D gene: TRBD2
clone size: -
V gene: TRBV29-1
J gene: TRBJ2-1

CDR3 protein: CASSQDLTAGKNIQYF
CDR3 DNA: TGCGCCAGCAGCCAAGATCTGACGGCGGGGAAAAACATTCAGTACTTC
D gene: -
clone size: -
V gene: TRBV4-3
J gene: TRBJ2-4

CDR3 protein: CASSVDWGSTEAFF
CDR3 DNA: TGTGCCAGCAGCGTAGATTGGGGCTCGACTGAAGCTTTCTTT
D gene: -
clone size: -
V gene: TRBV9
J gene: TRBJ1-1

CDR3 protein: CATSRGAGTTEAFF
CDR3 DNA: TGTGCCACCAGCAGAGGTGCGGGAACCACTGAAGCTTTCTTT
D gene: -
clone size: -
V gene: TRBV15
J gene: TRBJ1-1

CDR3 protein: CSVEPPGHGIQYF
CDR3 DNA: TGCAGCGTTGAGCCCCCGGGACATGGGATTCAGTACTTC
D gene: -
clone size: -
V gene: TRBV29-1
J gene: TRBJ2-4

CDR3 protein: CASSTPGLARETQYF
CDR3 DNA: TGTGCCAGTAGTACCCCGGGACTAGCGAGGGAGACCCAGTACTTC
D gene: TRBD2
clone size: once
V gene: TRBV19
J gene: TRBJ2-5

CDR3 protein: CASSLWGTSGSPSDGELFF
CDR3 DNA: TGCGCCAGCAGCTTGTGGGGGACTAGCGGGAGCCCCTCGGATGGGGAGCTGTTTTTT
D gene: TRBD2
clone size: -
V gene: TRBV5-1
J gene: TRBJ2-2

CDR3 protein: CSVGDRANQPQHF
CDR3 DNA: TGCAGCGTAGGGGACAGGGCGAATCAGCCCCAGCATTTT
D gene: TRBD1
clone size: -
V gene: TRBV29-1
J gene: TRBJ1-5

CDR3 protein: CASSLDRVRRKLFF
CDR3 DNA: TGTGCCAGCAGCTTGGACAGGGTACGCCGGAAACTGTTTTTT
D gene: TRBD1
clone size: few
V gene: TRBV6-1
J gene: TRBJ1-4

CDR3 protein: CASSDRQGGQPQHF
CDR3 DNA: TGTGCCAGTAGCGACCGACAGGGGGGTCAGCCCCAGCATTTT
D gene: TRBD1
clone size: -
V gene: TRBV19
J gene: TRBJ1-5

CDR3 protein: CASSRQGGPYEQYF
CDR3 DNA: TGCGCCAGCAGCAGACAGGGGGGCCCCTACGAGCAGTACTTC
D gene: TRBD1
clone size: once
V gene: TRBV5-1
J gene: TRBJ2-7

CDR3 protein: CASSDRQVPNTEAFF
CDR3 DNA: TGTGCCAGCAGTGACAGACAGGTACCGAACACTGAAGCTTTCTTT
D gene: -
clone size: -
V gene: TRBV27
J gene: TRBJ1-1

CDR3 protein: CASSVGDRGAHEQYF
CDR3 DNA: TGTGCCAGCAGCGTAGGTGACAGGGGGGCCCACGAGCAGTACTTC
D gene: TRBD1
clone size: -
V gene: TRBV9
J gene: TRBJ2-7

CDR3 protein: CASSPGTSGGDEQYF
CDR3 DNA: TGTGCCAGCAGCCCCGGGACTAGCGGGGGGGACGAGCAGTACTTC
D gene: TRBD2
clone size: once
V gene: TRBV11-3
J gene: TRBJ2-7

CDR3 protein: CSVYPAVAYGYTF
CDR3 DNA: TGCAGCGTATACCCGGCGGTGGCCTATGGCTACACCTTC
D gene: -
clone size: -
V gene: TRBV29-1
J gene: TRBJ1-2

CDR3 protein: CASSVGGGNTEAFF
CDR3 DNA: TGCGCCAGCAGCGTCGGGGGGGGGAACACTGAAGCTTTCTTT
D gene: -
clone size: -
V gene: TRBV5-1
J gene: TRBJ1-1

CDR3 protein: CASSLGGSRYNEQFF
CDR3 DNA: TGTGCCAGCAGTTTAGGAGGGAGCAGATACAATGAGCAGTTCTTC
D gene: -
clone size: -
V gene: TRBV28
J gene: TRBJ2-1

CDR3 protein: CASRPGTGTYGYTF
CDR3 DNA: TGTGCCAGCAGACCAGGGACAGGGACCTATGGCTACACCTTC
D gene: TRBD1
clone size: -
V gene: TRBV5-4
J gene: TRBJ1-2

CDR3 protein: CASSFGRTSGSHEQFF
CDR3 DNA: TGTGCCAGCAGCTTTGGTCGGACTAGCGGGAGCCATGAGCAGTTCTTC
D gene: TRBD2
clone size: -
V gene: TRBV7-9
J gene: TRBJ2-1

CDR3 protein: CSASQGSEQYF
CDR3 DNA: TGCAGTGCTAGCCAGGGGAGCGAGCAGTACTTC
D gene: -
clone size: once
V gene: TRBV20-1
J gene: TRBJ2-7

CDR3 protein: CASSRQTGWGTGELFF
CDR3 DNA: TGTGCCAGCAGCCGTCAGACGGGGTGGGGCACCGGGGAGCTGTTTTTT
D gene: -
clone size: -
V gene: TRBV9
J gene: TRBJ2-2

CDR3 protein: CASSIFRGDTEAFF
CDR3 DNA: TGTGCCAGTAGTATATTTCGGGGTGACACTGAAGCTTTCTTT
D gene: -
clone size: few
V gene: TRBV19
J gene: TRBJ1-1

CDR3 protein: CASSQGASGLTDTQYF
CDR3 DNA: TGTGCCAGCAGCCAAGGGGCTAGCGGACTCACAGATACGCAGTATTTT
D gene: TRBD2
clone size: -
V gene: TRBV14
J gene: TRBJ2-3

CDR3 protein: CASTASGGVRAFF
CDR3 DNA: TGTGCCAGTACCGCAAGCGGGGGAGTTCGGGCTTTCTTT
D gene: -
clone size: -
V gene: TRBV19
J gene: TRBJ1-1

CDR3 protein: CAISEEQPTDTQYF
CDR3 DNA: TGTGCCATCAGTGAGGAACAGCCTACAGATACGCAGTATTTT
D gene: -
clone size: -
V gene: TRBV10-3
J gene: TRBJ2-3

CDR3 protein: CATRTSGRAGANVLTF
CDR3 DNA: TGTGCCACTCGGACTAGCGGGAGAGCTGGGGCCAACGTCCTGACTTTC
D gene: TRBD2
clone size: -
V gene: TRBV7-2
J gene: TRBJ2-6

CDR3 protein: CASRDRTNTEAFF
CDR3 DNA: TGTGCCAGCAGGGACAGAACGAACACTGAAGCTTTCTTT
D gene: -
clone size: -
V gene: TRBV6-5
J gene: TRBJ1-1

CDR3 protein: CSVVPGTGRDTQYF
CDR3 DNA: TGCAGCGTAGTCCCCGGGACAGGGAGGGATACGCAGTATTTT
D gene: TRBD1
clone size: -
V gene: TRBV29-1
J gene: TRBJ2-3

CDR3 protein: CASSVLGGRANTGELFF
CDR3 DNA: TGCGCCAGCAGCGTCCTAGGGGGACGGGCGAACACCGGGGAGCTGTTTTTT
D gene: -
clone size: -
V gene: TRBV5-1
J gene: TRBJ2-2

CDR3 protein: CASSQGQGHYEQYF
CDR3 DNA: TGCGCCAGCAGCCAAGGACAGGGACACTACGAGCAGTACTTC
D gene: TRBD1
clone size: -
V gene: TRBV4-1
J gene: TRBJ2-7

CDR3 protein: CASSFRQGLFLNYGYTF
CDR3 DNA: TGTGCCAGCAGTTTCCGACAGGGGCTATTTCTTAACTATGGCTACACCTTC
D gene: TRBD1
clone size: -
V gene: TRBV27
J gene: TRBJ1-2

CDR3 protein: CASSKVDSCPGGYTF
CDR3 DNA: TGTGCCAGCAGCAAAGTGGACTCTTGCCCGGGGGGCTATACCTTC
D gene: -
clone size: -
V gene: TRBV21-1
J gene: TRBJ1-2

CDR3 protein: CASSQEKNTQRYGYTF
CDR3 DNA: TGCGCCAGCAGCCAAGAAAAGAACACCCAAAGATATGGCTACACCTTC
D gene: -
clone size: -
V gene: TRBV4-1
J gene: TRBJ1-2

CDR3 protein: CASSHDRFTDTQYF
CDR3 DNA: TGTGCCAGCAGTCACGACAGGTTCACAGATACGCAGTATTTT
D gene: -
clone size: -
V gene: TRBV5-8
J gene: TRBJ2-3

CDR3 protein: CASSLPPTSGGASGELFF
CDR3 DNA: TGTGCCAGCAGCTTACCCCCTACTAGCGGGGGGGCCTCCGGGGAGCTGTTTTTT
D gene: TRBD2
clone size: -
V gene: TRBV7-2
J gene: TRBJ2-2

CDR3 protein: CASRPGTSGTREQYF
CDR3 DNA: TGTGCCAGCAGACCCGGGACTAGCGGGACACGCGAGCAGTACTTC
D gene: TRBD2
clone size: once
V gene: TRBV28
J gene: TRBJ2-7